Listed below are T cell receptor beta chains from one sample, sequenced in a study of blood T cell repertoires in COVID-19. Sequencing was performed with immunoSEQ multiplex PCR; in TCRdb, only in-frame clones are kept and a portion is missing. The sample shows about 270,000 clones, roughly nine tenths of them seen only once. Material: PBMCs or T cells enriched from blood (not recorded which). These receptors were taken from an older woman who had recovered from COVID-19. Each CDR3 is given with its conserved first and last residue. A D gene is named only where the DNA matches it firmly. Only some rows state a clone size, as once, few, many or a class for expanded clones.

>-|-|TRBJ1-2|TRBV28
CASSFSVGRVLGYTF
TGTGCCAGCAGTTTTTCCGTCGGCAGGGTATTAGGCTACACCTTC
>-|-|TRBJ2-7|TRBV6-5
CASSSRRPSYEQYF
TGTGCCAGCAGTTCACGGAGGCCTTCCTACGAGCAGTACTTC
>-|-|TRBJ1-1|TRBV10-3
CATAPTGANTEAFF
TGTGCCACCGCTCCGACAGGAGCGAACACTGAAGCTTTCTTT
>-|-|TRBJ2-5|TRBV4-1
CASSQVSWRETQYF
TGCGCCAGCAGCCAAGTGTCCTGGAGGGAGACCCAGTACTTC
>-|-|TRBJ1-4|TRBV20-1
CSASWGGGINEKLFF
TGCAGTGCTAGTTGGGGAGGTGGGATTAATGAAAAACTGTTTTTT
>-|-|TRBJ1-1|TRBV7-3
CASSLSGNTEAFF
TGTGCCAGCAGCTTGTCGGGGAACACTGAAGCTTTCTTT
>once|TRBD1|TRBJ1-5|TRBV9
CASSVGGTGIQPQHF
TGTGCCAGCAGCGTTGGAGGGACAGGGATACAGCCCCAGCATTTT
>-|-|TRBJ2-3|TRBV5-1
CASSRVSEGTDTQYF
TGCGCCAGCAGCCGCGTAAGCGAGGGCACAGATACGCAGTATTTT
>-|TRBD1|TRBJ1-4|TRBV11-3
CASHRGPGEKLFF
TGTGCCAGCCACAGGGGGCCGGGTGAAAAACTGTTTTTT
>-|TRBD2|TRBJ2-1|TRBV5-1
CASSFSGGLYNEQFF
TGCGCCAGCAGCTTTAGCGGGGGTCTCTACAATGAGCAGTTCTTC
>-|-|TRBJ2-2|TRBV5-1
CASSLGRNTGELFF
TGCGCCAGCAGCTTGGGGAGGAACACCGGGGAGCTGTTTTTT
>-|TRBD2|TRBJ2-5|TRBV7-6
CASSLSGRAGQETQYF
TGTGCCAGCAGCTTAAGCGGGAGGGCGGGGCAAGAGACCCAGTACTTC
>-|TRBD1|TRBJ1-2|TRBV25-1
CASSERATGGVGYGYTF
TGTGCCAGCAGTGAACGAGCAACAGGGGGCGTTGGCTATGGCTACACCTTC
>-|TRBD2|TRBJ2-1|TRBV7-9
CASTPSSAGAVNEQFF
TGTGCCAGCACCCCGTCATCGGCGGGAGCTGTCAATGAGCAGTTCTTC
>once|TRBD1|TRBJ1-3|TRBV3-1/TRBV3-2
CASSPRTGGPGNTIYF
TGTGCCAGCAGCCCAAGGACAGGGGGCCCTGGAAACACCATATATTTT
>-|-|TRBJ1-2|TRBV19
CASSIRPGGRDYGYTF
TGTGCCAGTAGTATAAGACCAGGAGGCCGCGACTATGGCTACACCTTC
>-|-|TRBJ2-5|TRBV5-1
CASSRTAQETQYF
TGCGCCAGCAGCAGGACAGCCCAAGAGACCCAGTACTTC
>-|TRBD1|TRBJ2-5|TRBV24-1
CATSDFYGTDPKETQYF
TGTGCCACCAGTGATTTTTACGGGACAGACCCTAAAGAGACCCAGTACTTC
>-|-|TRBJ2-5|TRBV12-3/TRBV12-4
CASSDGLQTQYF
TGTGCCAGCAGTGACGGGTTACAGACCCAGTACTTC
>-|-|TRBJ1-1|TRBV27
CATRDIPRGTEAFF
TGTGCCACCAGAGACATCCCGAGGGGGACTGAAGCTTTCTTT
>-|-|TRBJ2-7|TRBV4-1
CASSQAGKKVYEQYF
TGCGCCAGCAGCCAAGCAGGGAAAAAGGTCTACGAGCAGTACTTC
>-|-|TRBJ1-3|TRBV5-8
CASSLEVRRGRAGNTIYF
TGTGCCAGCAGCTTGGAAGTGAGGAGAGGGCGTGCGGGAAACACCATATATTTT
>-|-|TRBJ1-2|TRBV28
CASSLAGAGFYTF
TGTGCCAGCAGTTTGGCGGGCGCGGGGTTCTACACCTTC
>-|TRBD1|TRBJ2-2|TRBV11-2
CASRFYLTGGSTGELFF
TGTGCCAGCAGGTTTTACCTTACAGGGGGGAGCACCGGGGAGCTGTTTTTT
>-|TRBD1|TRBJ1-4|TRBV28
CASSPTQGAGGEKLFF
TGTGCCAGCAGTCCGACACAGGGGGCAGGGGGTGAAAAACTGTTTTTT